The entry that follows covers one T cell receptor (beta chain) sequence. The sample comes from a study of CD8 T cell repertoires and HIV-1 epitope variants. The protocol was immunoSEQ multiplex PCR, while the TCRdb copy is restricted to in-frame clones and leaves out a portion. This sample has some 87,000 clones, with approximately 70% found just once. Trimming cost V 4 bases and J 2 bases, with 10 bases left between them. Germline CDR1 is SGHNT and CDR2 is YYREEE (reference sequence). This CDR3 is built from 15 residues. The material sequenced was uncultured baseline CD8+ T cells from peripheral blood mononuclear cells (PBMCs). The chain employs TRBV5-4 and TRBJ2-6; D not resolved. This sequence was found in a male donor with HIV. CDR3 loop: CASSVDPPGANVLTF. For the CDR3, the DNA is TGTGCCAGCAGCGTGGACCCACCTGGGGCCAACGTCCTGACTTTC.